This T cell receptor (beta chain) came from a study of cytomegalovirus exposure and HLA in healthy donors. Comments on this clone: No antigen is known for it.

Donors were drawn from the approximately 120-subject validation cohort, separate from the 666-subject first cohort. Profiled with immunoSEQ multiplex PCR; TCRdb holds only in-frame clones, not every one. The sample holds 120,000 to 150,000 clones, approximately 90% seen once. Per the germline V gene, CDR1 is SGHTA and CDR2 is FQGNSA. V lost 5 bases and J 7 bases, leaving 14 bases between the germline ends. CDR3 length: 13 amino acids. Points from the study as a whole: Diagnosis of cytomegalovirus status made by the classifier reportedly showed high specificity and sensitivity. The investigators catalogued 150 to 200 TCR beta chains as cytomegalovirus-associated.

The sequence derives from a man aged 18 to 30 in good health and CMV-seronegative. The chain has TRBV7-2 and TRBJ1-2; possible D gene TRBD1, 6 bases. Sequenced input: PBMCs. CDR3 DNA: TGTGCCAGCAGCCCAACAACAGGGTTTGGCTACACCTTC. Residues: CASSPTTGFGYTF. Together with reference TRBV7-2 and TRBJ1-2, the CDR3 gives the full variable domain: GAGVSQSPSNKVTEKGKDVELRCDPISGHTALYWYRQSLGQGLEFLIYFQGNSAPDKSGLPSDRFSAERTGGSVSTLTIQRTQQEDSAVYLCASSPTTGFGYTFGSGTRLTVV.